Below, 15 T cell receptor beta chains from the same sample are listed, as sequenced in a study of identical twins. MiXCR, applied by TCRdb to the 5' RACE reads, yields one record per CDR3 protein. The profile shows 640,000 or so distinct CDR3 sequences, 5.5% to 7.5% of them singletons. Sequencing used naive T cells sorted from blood. All receptors come from a young man in good health.

There are many counts of this clonotype. The chain joins TRBV5-6 to TRBJ1-5; 9 bases are shared with TRBD1. This CDR3 has 14 residues. V lost 4 bases, J lost 5 bases, and 4 bases stayed unmatched. Germline values: CDR1 SGHDT, CDR2 YYEEEE. As DNA, the CDR3 is TGTGCCAGCAGCGTTTGGGACAGGGATCAGCCCCAGCATTTT. Translation gives CASSVWDRDQPQHF.

This chain connects TRBV7-9 to TRBJ1-1, with D possibly matching TRBD1 (6 bases). The germline V and J ends were trimmed by 1 base and 8 bases, with 14 bases remaining between them. CDR3 length: 14 amino acids. From germline, CDR1 is SEHNR and CDR2 FQNEAQ (reference sequence). The chain's CDR3 is CASSLDRRTEEAFF. The CDR3 nucleotides are TGTGCCAGCAGCTTAGATAGAAGGACAGAAGAAGCTTTCTTT. Together with reference TRBV7-9 and TRBJ1-1, the CDR3 gives the full variable domain: DTGVSQNPRHKITKRGQNVTFRCDPISEHNRLYWYRQTLGQGPEFLTYFQNEAQLEKSRLLSDRFSAERPKGSFSTLEIQRTEQGDSAMYLCASSLDRRTEEAFFGQGTRLTVV.

In its sample, this clonotype was seen a few times. The V gene is TRBV5-1, the J gene TRBJ2-5; 7 nucleotides align to TRBD1. V lost 4 bases to trimming and J lost 1 base; unmatched junction nucleotides: 7. Germline-derived CDR1 and CDR2 are SGHRS and YFSETQ. CDR3 length: 15 residues. The CDR3 reads CASSPGTALQETQYF. In DNA form, the CDR3 reads TGCGCCAGCAGCCCCGGGACAGCCCTCCAAGAGACCCAGTACTTC.

This chain connects TRBV11-2 to TRBJ2-3, with TRBD2 matching 9 bases. CDR1 is SGHAT, CDR2 FQNNGV, per germline. After removal of 5 bases from V and 2 bases from J, the junction contained 11 bases not matched to a gene. The CDR3 spans 17 residues. The CDR3 region is CASSPKREDFYTDTQYF. The CDR3 DNA sequence: TGTGCCAGCAGCCCAAAGCGGGAGGACTTTTACACAGATACGCAGTATTTT.

This clonotype was detected only a few times. V usage is TRBV6-1 and J usage is TRBJ2-3; TRBD2 matches at 13 bases. The V and J ends lost 0 bases and 3 bases, in that order; junction bases with no gene match: 12. Germline loops: CDR1 MNHNS, CDR2 SASEGT. The CDR3 extends over 20 amino acids. The CDR3 bases are TGTGCCAGCAGTGAAGCGCAGTCAACTAGCGGGAGGGCCTGGACAGATACGCAGTATTTT. Its translation is CASSEAQSTSGRAWTDTQYF.

This clonotype was counted at least ten times. This rearrangement joins TRBV7-9 to TRBJ2-2; 11 bases align to TRBD2. Per germline, CDR1 SEHNR and CDR2 FQNEAQ (reference sequence). This CDR3 is built from 17 residues. The trim removed 7 bases at V and 3 bases at J, leaving 10 bases unmatched. Written as DNA, the CDR3 is TGTGCCAGCATAATCAAACTAGCGGGAGTCGACACCGGGGAGCTGTTTTTT. The encoded protein is CASIIKLAGVDTGELFF.

V usage is TRBV6-1 and J usage is TRBJ1-3; D ambiguous. The V and J ends lost 1 base and 0 bases respectively, with 10 bases between them. CDR1 and CDR2 from the germline V gene are MNHNS and SASEGT. The CDR3 totals 16 residues. The CDR3 region is CASSEVVLNSGNTIYF. The CDR3 nucleotides are TGTGCCAGCAGTGAAGTCGTACTGAACTCTGGAAACACCATATATTTT.

This clonotype has a handful of counts. This chain joins TRBV20-1 and TRBJ2-4; D uncertain. CDR3 length equals 15 residues. Deletions cut 1 base from V and 0 bases from J, with 10 bases between. The germline gives CDR1 DFQATT, CDR2 SNEGSKA (reference sequence). In nucleotides, the CDR3 is TGCAGTGCTAGAGTAGAGTTTCTAGCCAAAAACATTCAGTACTTC. Its protein product is CSARVEFLAKNIQYF.

This clonotype came up a few times. The rearrangement joins TRBV30 to TRBJ2-2; D call uncertain. Germline CDR1 GTSNPN, CDR2 SVGIG (reference sequence). The germline V and J ends were trimmed by 2 bases and 6 bases, with 10 bases remaining between them. CDR3 length equals 13 residues. In DNA form, the CDR3 reads TGTGCCTGGAGTCGGTATCAAGCCGGGGAGCTGTTTTTT. Protein sequence: CAWSRYQAGELFF.

This clonotype was recorded many times. This chain joins TRBV12-3 or TRBV12-4 and TRBJ1-1; D perhaps matches TRBD1 (5 bases). Trimming left V 2 bases short and J 4 bases short, with 8 bases between. The CDR3 extends over 13 amino acids. The CDR3 sequence is CASSLIRVTEAFF. CDR3 DNA sequence: TGTGCCAGCAGTTTAATCAGGGTCACTGAAGCTTTCTTT.

This clonotype was detected many times. The rearrangement uses TRBV9 and TRBJ2-4; TRBD1 is a possible D gene (7 bases). V shed 4 bases and J shed 3 bases, with 20 bases lying between them. Germline V CDR1 and CDR2: SGDLS, YYNGEE. The CDR3 length is 17 residues. This chain's CDR3 is CASSPAQGGTGKNIQYF. As DNA, the CDR3 is TGTGCCAGCAGCCCTGCCCAGGGGGGTACGGGCAAAAACATTCAGTACTTC. The variable domain in full, with the rest retrieved from reference TRBV9 and TRBJ2-4, is DSGVTQTPKHLITATGQRVTLRCSPRSGDLSVYWYQQSLDQGLQFLIQYYNGEERAKGNILERFSAQQFPDLHSELNLSSLELGDSALYFCASSPAQGGTGKNIQYFGAGTRLSVL.

This chain joins TRBV4-1 and TRBJ1-1; 9 nucleotides align to TRBD1. Looked up from germline, CDR1 is MGHRA and CDR2 is YSYEKL. Unmatched junction bases numbered 9, after V lost 3 bases and J lost 4 bases. This CDR3 is built from 16 residues. CDR3 loop: CASSQGGQGIGTEAFF. The CDR3 region has the DNA TGCGCCAGCAGCCAGGGGGGACAGGGAATCGGCACTGAAGCTTTCTTT.

This clonotype was observed a few times. V and J are TRBV6-2 or TRBV6-3 and TRBJ1-2, with 9 bases that match TRBD1. This CDR3 is 14 amino acids long. Germline V gene data show CDR1 as MNHEY and CDR2 as SVGEGT. J was trimmed by 8 bases and V by 6 bases; bases with no gene match: 10. CDR3 protein: CASSLRGTGTGYTF. DNA for the CDR3: TGTGCCAGCAGCCTACGTGGGACAGGGACGGGCTACACCTTC.

Of note for this clonotype: Mismatch with germline at one junction end may stem from a read error. The chain recombines TRBV5-1 with TRBJ2-7, with a weak D call TRBD2 (5 bases). The germline CDR1 and CDR2 sequences are SGHRS and YFSETQ. The CDR3 length is 12 residues. For the CDR3, the DNA is TGCGCCAGCAGCTTGACGGGGTACGAGCAGGACTTC. Protein sequence: CASSLTGYEQDF. Filled out from reference TRBV5-1 and TRBJ2-7, the complete variable domain reads KAGVTQTPRYLIKTRGQQVTLSCSPISGHRSVSWYQQTPGQGLQFLFEYFSETQRNKGNFPGRFSGRQFSNSRSEMNVSTLELGDSALYLCASSLTGYEQDFGPGTRLTVT.

The CDR3 spells CASRSGATRLGANVLTF. CDR3 nucleotides: TGTGCCAGTAGATCGGGGGCTACTCGTCTGGGGGCCAACGTCCTGACTTTC. The chain carries TRBV19 and TRBJ2-6, with D possibly being TRBD1 or TRBD2 (6 bases each). Germline CDR1 and CDR2: LNHDA and SQIVND (reference sequence). This CDR3 contains 17 residues. V shed 6 bases and J shed 4 bases, with 19 bases lying between them.